The next 7 T cell receptor beta chains were all read from a single sample in a study of T cells expressing NK-cell markers. Following a re-call of the 5' RACE reads, TCRdb has one entry per CDR3 protein and lacks DNA. Listed are 350,000 to 400,000 distinct CDR3 sequences; approximately 12% falls within the top ten. Specimen: blood T cells: a sorted CD56 or NKG2C T cell subset, CD4+ or CD8+ T cells, or bulk PBMC T cells (not recorded which). These receptors all come from a woman in her 50s in good health.

This chain uses TRBV29-1 with TRBJ1-2. The CDR3 runs 13 residues. The germline V gene has CDR1 SQVTM and CDR2 ANQGSEA. CDR3 sequence reads: CSVELNSNYGYTF.

The chain uses TRBV27 and TRBJ2-3. This CDR3 is built from 16 residues. In germline, CDR1 is MNHEY, CDR2 SMNVEV (reference sequence). This CDR3 is CASSLGLRQTTDTQYF.

The V call is TRBV12-3 or TRBV12-4, the J call TRBJ1-1; the TCRdb D gene call, TRBD1, has no DNA to confirm it. The CDR3 runs to 15 residues. The chain's CDR3 is CASSRRTGVYAEAFF.

V gene TRBV29-1 combines with J gene TRBJ2-4. The germline CDR1 and CDR2 sequences are SQVTM and ANQGSEA. This CDR3 is 13 amino acids long. CDR3 sequence: CSVAVLAKNIQYF.

This chain uses TRBV10-3 with TRBJ1-5; TCRdb gives TRBD1 as the D gene, but with no DNA this cannot be confirmed. The CDR3 sequence is 14 residues long. Germline assignment: CDR1 ENHRY and CDR2 SYGVKD. The CDR3 sequence: CATRTGEGNQPQHF.

The chain joins TRBV18 to TRBJ1-2; TCRdb calls TRBD1, which cannot be checked without DNA. The CDR3 sequence is 15 residues long. CDR1 is KGHSH, CDR2 LQKENI, per germline. CDR3 protein: CASSPGGTGNHGYTF.

The chain employs TRBV10-3 and TRBJ1-1. The CDR3 is made up of 15 amino acids. Germline V gives CDR1 ENHRY, CDR2 SYGVKD. CDR3 protein: CAISHPGGRNTEAFF.